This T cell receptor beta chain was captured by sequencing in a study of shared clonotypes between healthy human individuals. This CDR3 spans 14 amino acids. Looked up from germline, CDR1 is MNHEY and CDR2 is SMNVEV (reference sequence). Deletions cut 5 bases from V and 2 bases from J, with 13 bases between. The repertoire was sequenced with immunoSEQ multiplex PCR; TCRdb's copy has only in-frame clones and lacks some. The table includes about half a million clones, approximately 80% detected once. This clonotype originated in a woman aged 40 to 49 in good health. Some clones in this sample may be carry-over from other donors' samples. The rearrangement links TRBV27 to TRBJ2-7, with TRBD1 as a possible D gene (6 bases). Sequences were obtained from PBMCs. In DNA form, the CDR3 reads TGTGCCAGCAGTCAGGGGCTTCATCCCTACGAGCAGTACTTC. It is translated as CASSQGLHPYEQYF.